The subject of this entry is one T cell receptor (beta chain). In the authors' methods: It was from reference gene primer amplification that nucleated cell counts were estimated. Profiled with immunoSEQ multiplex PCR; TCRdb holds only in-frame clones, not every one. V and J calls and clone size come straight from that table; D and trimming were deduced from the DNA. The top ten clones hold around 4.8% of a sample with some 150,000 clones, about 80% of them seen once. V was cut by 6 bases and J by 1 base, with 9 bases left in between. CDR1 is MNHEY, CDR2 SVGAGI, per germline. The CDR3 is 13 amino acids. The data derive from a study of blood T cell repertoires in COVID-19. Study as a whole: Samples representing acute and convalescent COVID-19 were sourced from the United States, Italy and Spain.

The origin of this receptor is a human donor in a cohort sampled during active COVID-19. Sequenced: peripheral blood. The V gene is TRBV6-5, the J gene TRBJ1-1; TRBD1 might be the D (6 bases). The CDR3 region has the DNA TGTGCCAGCAGCGCGACAGGGAACACTGAAGCTTTCTTT. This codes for CASSATGNTEAFF.